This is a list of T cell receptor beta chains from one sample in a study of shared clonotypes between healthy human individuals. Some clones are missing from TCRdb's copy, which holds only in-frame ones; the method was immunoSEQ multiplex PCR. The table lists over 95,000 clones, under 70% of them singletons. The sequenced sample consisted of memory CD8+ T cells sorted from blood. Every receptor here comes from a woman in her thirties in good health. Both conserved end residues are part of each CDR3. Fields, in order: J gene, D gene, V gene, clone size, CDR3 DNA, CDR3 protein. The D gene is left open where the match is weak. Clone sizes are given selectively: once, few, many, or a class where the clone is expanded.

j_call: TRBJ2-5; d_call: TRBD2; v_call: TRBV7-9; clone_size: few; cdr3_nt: TGTGCCAGCAGCCCAGAGACTAGCGGCAGTCAAGAGACCCAGTACTTC; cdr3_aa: CASSPETSGSQETQYF
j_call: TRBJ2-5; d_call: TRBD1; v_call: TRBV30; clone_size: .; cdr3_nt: TGTGCCTACCGGACAGGGATGTCTCCAGAGACCCAGTACTTC; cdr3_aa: CAYRTGMSPETQYF
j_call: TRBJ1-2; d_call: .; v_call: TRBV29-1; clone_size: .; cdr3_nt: TGCAGCGCTGCCGGCGATCCAGGCTACACCTTC; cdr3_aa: CSAAGDPGYTF
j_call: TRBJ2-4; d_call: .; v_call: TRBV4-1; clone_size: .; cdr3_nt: TGCGCCAGCAGCCAAGGGACCGATACCCTAGCCAAAAACATTCAGTACTTC; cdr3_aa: CASSQGTDTLAKNIQYF
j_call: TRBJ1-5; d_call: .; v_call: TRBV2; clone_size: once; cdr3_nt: TGTGCCAGCAGGCGATATAGCAATCAGCCCCAGCATTTT; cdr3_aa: CASRRYSNQPQHF
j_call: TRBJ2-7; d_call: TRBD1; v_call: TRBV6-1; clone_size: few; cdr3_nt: TGTGCCAGCATCGTAGACAGGGGCTACGAGCAGTACTTC; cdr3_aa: CASIVDRGYEQYF
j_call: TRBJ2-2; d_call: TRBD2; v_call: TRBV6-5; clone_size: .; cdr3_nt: TGTGCCAGCAGTTACCGGGCGGGAGTCTGGACCGGGGAGCTGTTTTTT; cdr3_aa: CASSYRAGVWTGELFF
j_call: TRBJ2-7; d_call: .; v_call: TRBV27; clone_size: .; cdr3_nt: TGTGCCAGCAGTTTAGGGTCCACCCTCCTATACGAGCAGTACTTC; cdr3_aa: CASSLGSTLLYEQYF
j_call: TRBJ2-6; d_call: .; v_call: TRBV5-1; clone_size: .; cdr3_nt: TGCGCCAGCAGCGATTACTCTGGGGCCAACGTCCTGACTTTC; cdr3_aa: CASSDYSGANVLTF
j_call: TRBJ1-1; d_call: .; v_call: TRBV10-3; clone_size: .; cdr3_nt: TGTGCCATCAGTGAGACGGGGGACCCTGAAGCTTTCTTT; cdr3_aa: CAISETGDPEAFF
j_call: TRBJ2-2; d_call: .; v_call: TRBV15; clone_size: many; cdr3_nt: TGTGCCACCAGCAGAGTGCGGGAATTCACCGGGGAGCTGTTTTTT; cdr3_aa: CATSRVREFTGELFF
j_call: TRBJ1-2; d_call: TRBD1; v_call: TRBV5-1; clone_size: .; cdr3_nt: TGCGCCAGCAGCGTAACAGGGGGCTCGAACTATGGCTACACCTTC; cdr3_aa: CASSVTGGSNYGYTF
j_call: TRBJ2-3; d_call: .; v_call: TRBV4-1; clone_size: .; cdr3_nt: TGCGCCAGCAGCCCCACCGACACGCCAGATACGCAGTATTTT; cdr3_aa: CASSPTDTPDTQYF
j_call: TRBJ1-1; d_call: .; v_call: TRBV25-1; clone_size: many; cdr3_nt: TGTGCCAGCAGTGGACTACAGGTAACTGAAGCTTTCTTT; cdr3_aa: CASSGLQVTEAFF
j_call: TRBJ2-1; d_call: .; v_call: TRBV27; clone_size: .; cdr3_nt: TGTGCCAGCAGTCGGGCGTTGAGCTCCTACAATGAGCAGTTCTTC; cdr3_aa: CASSRALSSYNEQFF
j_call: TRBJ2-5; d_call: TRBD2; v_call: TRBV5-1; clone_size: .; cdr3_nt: TGCGCCAGCAGGCGGCTAGCGGGGCCGGAAGGGGAGCAGTACTTC; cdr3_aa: CASRRLAGPEGEQYF
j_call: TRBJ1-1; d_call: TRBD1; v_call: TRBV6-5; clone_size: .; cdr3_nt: TGTGCCAGCAGCTCTCAGGGGGGATACACTGAAGCTTTCTTT; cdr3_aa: CASSSQGGYTEAFF
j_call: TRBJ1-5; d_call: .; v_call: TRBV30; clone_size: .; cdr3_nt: TGTGCCTGGAGTGTTGGAGTGAATCAGCCCCAGCATTTT; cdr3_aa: CAWSVGVNQPQHF
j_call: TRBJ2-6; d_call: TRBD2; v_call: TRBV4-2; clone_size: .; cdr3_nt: TGTGCCAGCAGCGTTAGCGGGAGTGGTGGGGCCAACGTCCTGACTTTC; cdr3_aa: CASSVSGSGGANVLTF
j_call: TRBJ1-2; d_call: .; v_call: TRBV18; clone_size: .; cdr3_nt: TGTGCCAGCTCACCAGACACGGAAGGCTACACCTTC; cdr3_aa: CASSPDTEGYTF
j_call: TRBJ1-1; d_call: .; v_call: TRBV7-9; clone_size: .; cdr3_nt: TGTGCCGCCGACCCACCTCAGGGTTTATTGAACACTGAAGCTTTCTTT; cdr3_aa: CAADPPQGLLNTEAFF
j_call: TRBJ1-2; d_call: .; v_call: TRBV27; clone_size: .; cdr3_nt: TGTGCCACCCTCGGTTACGCTAACTATGGCTACACCTTC; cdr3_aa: CATLGYANYGYTF
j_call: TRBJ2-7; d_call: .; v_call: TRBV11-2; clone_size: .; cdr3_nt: TGTGCCAGCAGCTTAACGAACAGGCCCTACGAGCAGTACTTC; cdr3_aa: CASSLTNRPYEQYF
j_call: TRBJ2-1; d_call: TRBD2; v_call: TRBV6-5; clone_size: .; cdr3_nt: TGTGCCAGCAGGACCCTAGCGGGTGCCTACAATGAGCAGTTCTTC; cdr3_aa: CASRTLAGAYNEQFF
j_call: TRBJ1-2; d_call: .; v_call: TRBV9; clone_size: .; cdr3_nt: TGTGCCAGCAGCCCCGGGGTAATCTATGGCTACACCTTC; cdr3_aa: CASSPGVIYGYTF
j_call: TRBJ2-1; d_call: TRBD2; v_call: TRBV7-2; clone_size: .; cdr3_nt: TGTGCCAGCAGCTTATATCGGGAGGCCGTTTACAATGAGCAGTTCTTC; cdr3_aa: CASSLYREAVYNEQFF
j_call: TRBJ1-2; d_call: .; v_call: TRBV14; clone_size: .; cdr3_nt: TGTGCCAGCAGCCAAGATCCTATACTCGAGCCTAATGGCTACACCTTC; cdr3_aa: CASSQDPILEPNGYTF
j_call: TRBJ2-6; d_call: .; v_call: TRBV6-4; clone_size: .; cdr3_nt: TGTGCCAGCAGTCCTCAGGGAGGAGCCGGGGCCAACGTCCTGACTTTC; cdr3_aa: CASSPQGGAGANVLTF
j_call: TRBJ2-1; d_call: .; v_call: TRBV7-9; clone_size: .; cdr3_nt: TGTGCCAGCAGCTTATTCAGTGGGACGGGGATTGACAATGAGCAGTTCTTC; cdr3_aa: CASSLFSGTGIDNEQFF
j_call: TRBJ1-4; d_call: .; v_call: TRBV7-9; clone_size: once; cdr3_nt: TGTGCCAGCAGCTTAGCGTTAGGAACTGGTTATGCAACTAATGAAAAACTGTTTTTT; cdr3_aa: CASSLALGTGYATNEKLFF
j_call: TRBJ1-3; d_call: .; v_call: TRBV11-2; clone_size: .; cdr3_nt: TGTGCCAGCAGCTTAGGAGCAAATTCAGGAAACACCATATATTTT; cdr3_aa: CASSLGANSGNTIYF
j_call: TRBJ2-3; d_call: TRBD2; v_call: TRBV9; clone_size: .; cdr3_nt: TGTGCCAGCAGCGTTAATCCAGCGGGAGTGACAGATACGCAGTATTTT; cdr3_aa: CASSVNPAGVTDTQYF
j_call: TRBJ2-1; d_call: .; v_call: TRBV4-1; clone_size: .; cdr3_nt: TGCGCCAGCAGCCAAGAAGGGCCCCCTTTCTTC; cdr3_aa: CASSQEGPPFF
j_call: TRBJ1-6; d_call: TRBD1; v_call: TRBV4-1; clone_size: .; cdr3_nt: TGCGCCAGCAGCCAAGTTCCGCCAGGGGGAAATTCACCCCTCCACTTT; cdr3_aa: CASSQVPPGGNSPLHF
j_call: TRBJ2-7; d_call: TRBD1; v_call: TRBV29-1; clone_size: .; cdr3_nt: TGCAGCGTCGCAACTATAGGGACAGAACTAAAGGGCTACGAGCAGTACTTC; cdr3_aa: CSVATIGTELKGYEQYF
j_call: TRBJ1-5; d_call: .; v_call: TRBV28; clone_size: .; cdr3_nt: TGTGCCAGCAGCAAAAACAGGGAGGCTCAGCCCCAGCATTTT; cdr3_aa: CASSKNREAQPQHF
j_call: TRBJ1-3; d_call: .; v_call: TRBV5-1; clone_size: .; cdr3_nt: TGCGCCAGCAGGCCCCAGCACTCTGGAAACACCATATATTTT; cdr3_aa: CASRPQHSGNTIYF
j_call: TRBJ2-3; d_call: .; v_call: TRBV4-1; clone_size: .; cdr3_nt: TGCGCCAGCAGGCGGATCATTTCGAGGGAGGAAGATACGCAGTATTTT; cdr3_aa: CASRRIISREEDTQYF
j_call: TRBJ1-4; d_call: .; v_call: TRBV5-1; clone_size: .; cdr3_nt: TGCGCCAGCAGCCGTGATTCAACTAATGAAAAACTGTTTTTT; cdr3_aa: CASSRDSTNEKLFF
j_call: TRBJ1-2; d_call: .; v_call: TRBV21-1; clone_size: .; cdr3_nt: TGTGCCAGCAGCAAAGACGAGGGTTTGGACTATGGCTACACCTTC; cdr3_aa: CASSKDEGLDYGYTF
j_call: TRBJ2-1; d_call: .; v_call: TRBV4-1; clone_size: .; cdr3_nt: TGCGCCAGCAGCCAAGACAGCGAAAATGAGCAGTTCTTC; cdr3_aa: CASSQDSENEQFF
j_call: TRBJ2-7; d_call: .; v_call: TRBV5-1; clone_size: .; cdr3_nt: TGCGCCAGCAGCTTTTTTGACAGCACCTACGAGCAGTACTTC; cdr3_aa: CASSFFDSTYEQYF
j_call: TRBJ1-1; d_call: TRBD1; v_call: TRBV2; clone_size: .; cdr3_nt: TGTGCCAGCAGAGGGACAGGGGTTGCTGAAGCTTTCTTT; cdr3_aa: CASRGTGVAEAFF
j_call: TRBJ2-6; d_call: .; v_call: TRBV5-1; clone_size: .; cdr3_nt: TGCGCCAGCAGCTTGGAGGCTCCAACTTCTGGGGCCAACGTCCTGACTTTC; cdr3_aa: CASSLEAPTSGANVLTF
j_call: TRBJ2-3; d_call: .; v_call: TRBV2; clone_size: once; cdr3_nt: TGTGCCAGCAGTGACCAGACTAACACAGATACGCAGTATTTT; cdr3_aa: CASSDQTNTDTQYF
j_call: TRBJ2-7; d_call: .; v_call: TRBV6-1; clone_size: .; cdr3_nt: TGTGCCAGCAGTGAAGAGGAAGGTAGCGGACCCTACGAGCAGTACTTC; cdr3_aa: CASSEEEGSGPYEQYF
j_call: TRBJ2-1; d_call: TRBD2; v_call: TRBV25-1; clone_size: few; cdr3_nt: TGTGCCAGCAGTGACCCTCAGCGGGAGCTTGAGAGTGAGCAGTTCTTC; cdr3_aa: CASSDPQRELESEQFF
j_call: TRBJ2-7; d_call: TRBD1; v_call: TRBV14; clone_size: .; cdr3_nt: TGTGCCAGCAGCCAAGAAGGTGGGACAGGGGCCGACGAGCAGTACTTC; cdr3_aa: CASSQEGGTGADEQYF
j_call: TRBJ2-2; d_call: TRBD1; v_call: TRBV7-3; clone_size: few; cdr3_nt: TGTGCCAGCACCCCCGGGACAGGGGGTTCCGGGGAGCTGTTTTTT; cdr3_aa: CASTPGTGGSGELFF
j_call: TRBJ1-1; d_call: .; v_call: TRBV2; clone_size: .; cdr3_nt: TGTGCCAGCAGGGTGGCTGAAGCTTTCTTT; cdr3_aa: CASRVAEAFF
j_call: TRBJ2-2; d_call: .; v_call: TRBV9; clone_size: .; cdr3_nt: TGTGCCAGCAATGTCGGCGGCGGGGAGCTGTTTTTT; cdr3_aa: CASNVGGGELFF
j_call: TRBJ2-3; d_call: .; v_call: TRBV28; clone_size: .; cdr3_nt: TGTGCCAGCAGTCTTCTCCTTAGTTCGGGGTGGCGGACAGATACGCAGTATTTT; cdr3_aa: CASSLLLSSGWRTDTQYF
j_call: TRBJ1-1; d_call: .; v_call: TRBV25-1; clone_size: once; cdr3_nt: TGTGCCAGCAGACGACACGGGGGGCTTGGGACTGAAGCTTTCTTT; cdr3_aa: CASRRHGGLGTEAFF
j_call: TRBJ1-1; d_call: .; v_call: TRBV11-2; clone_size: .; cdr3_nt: TGTGCCGGACGTAACAGGAATAGAAACCTACGGAAAATGAACACTGAAGCTTTCTTT; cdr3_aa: CAGRNRNRNLRKMNTEAFF
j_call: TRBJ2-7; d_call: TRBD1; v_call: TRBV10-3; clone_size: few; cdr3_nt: TGTGCCATCAGTGAGGGGGCAGGGGGACGCTCCTACGAGCAGTACTTC; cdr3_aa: CAISEGAGGRSYEQYF
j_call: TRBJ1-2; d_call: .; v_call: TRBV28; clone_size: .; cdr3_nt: TGTGCCAGCACGATTAGTCGGACGAGTGGCTACACCTTC; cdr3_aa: CASTISRTSGYTF
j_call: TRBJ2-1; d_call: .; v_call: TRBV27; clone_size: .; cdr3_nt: TGTGCCAGCAGCCTTACGGGGGGCTATGACAATGAGCAGTTCTTC; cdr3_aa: CASSLTGGYDNEQFF
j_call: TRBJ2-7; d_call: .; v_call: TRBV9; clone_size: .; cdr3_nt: TGTGCCAGCAGTCCACGGGACGGAGTTTACGAGCAGTACTTC; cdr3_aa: CASSPRDGVYEQYF
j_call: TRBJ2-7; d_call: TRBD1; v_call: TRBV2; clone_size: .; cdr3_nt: TGTGCCAGCAGAAATGACAGGGACGTGAACGAGCAGTACTTC; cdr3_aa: CASRNDRDVNEQYF
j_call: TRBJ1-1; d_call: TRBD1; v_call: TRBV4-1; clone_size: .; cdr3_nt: TGCGCCAGCAGAGACAGGGGCATGAACACTGAAGCTTTCTTT; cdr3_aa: CASRDRGMNTEAFF